Below, 8 T cell receptor beta chains from the same sample are listed, as sequenced in a study of esophageal squamous cell carcinoma under preoperative chemotherapy. Time point denoted: before preoperative PTX-NDP chemotherapy. MiXCR was run by TCRdb on the PCR reads, yielding one entry per CDR3 protein. The sample lists more than 9,500 distinct CDR3 sequences; roughly half were seen once. Sampling was performed from a patient given preoperative chemotherapy. The receptors shown here come from a human donor with esophageal squamous cell carcinoma. The donor label of this sample is uncertain.

Ten or more counts support this clonotype. The genes are TRBV6-1 and TRBJ2-1; D gene uncertain. The end of the DNA is better explained by TRBJ2-7, so the J call may be wrong. The CDR3 is 12 amino acids. Germline values: CDR1 MNHNS, CDR2 SASEGT. CDR3 sequence reads: CASGSDSYEQYF. DNA for the CDR3: TGTGCCAGCGGGTCCGATAGTTACGAGCAGTACTTC.

The V call is TRBV6-5, the J call TRBJ2-4; D is possibly TRBD2 (7 bases). The germline V gene has CDR1 MNHEY and CDR2 SVGAGI. V was pared by 4 bases and J by 4 bases, with 14 bases between. The CDR3 is 15 residues long. The CDR3 reads CASSLRGGRKNIQYF. Written as DNA, the CDR3 is TGTGCCAGCAGTTTGAGGGGGGGGAGGAAAAACATTCAGTACTTC.

The count of this clonotype is one. The chain employs TRBV6-1 and TRBJ2-1; perhaps TRBD1 as D (6 bases). The V gene's germline CDR1 is MNHNS and CDR2 SASEGT. CDR3 length: 14 amino acids. V gave up 4 bases and J gave up 8 bases, with 15 bases separating them. CDR3 sequence: CASSGSRGRDEQFF. The CDR3 DNA reads as TGTGCCAGCAGTGGAAGCAGGGGTCGCGATGAGCAGTTCTTC.

Points on this clonotype: One junction end does not reproduce the germline sequence, and a read error may be involved. The chain is built from TRBV10-3 and TRBJ2-4, with D perhaps given as TRBD1 or TRBD2 (5 bases each). The assigned J gene may be wrong: the sequence end matches TRBJ2-3 better. The CDR3 has 12 amino acids. CDR1 ENHRY and CDR2 SYGVKD come from the germline V gene. The CDR3 spells CAGLRGLNTQYF. DNA for the CDR3: TGTGCGGGGCTGAGAGGGTTAAATACTCAGTATTTT.

The chain joins TRBV7-6 to TRBJ2-1; 12 positions match TRBD2. CDR1 and CDR2 from the germline V gene are SGHVS and FNYEAQ. Trimming at V came to 4 bases and at J to 0 bases, leaving 7 bases not matched to a gene. This CDR3 is built from 18 residues. CDR3 DNA sequence: TGTGCCAGCAGCTCCGGGACTAGCGGGTTCAGCTCCTACAATGAGCAGTTCTTC. Its translation is CASSSGTSGFSSYNEQFF.

As concerns this clonotype: The junction shows a germline mismatch at one end, possibly a read error. The chain links TRBV6-5 to TRBJ2-3; maybe TRBD1 (6 bases). The CDR3 covers 15 residues. Germline CDR1 and CDR2: MNHEY and SVGAGI. Here the CDR3 DNA reads TGTGCCAGCAGTTACGGCAGGGGTCGCACCGATACGCAGTATTTT. Translated: CASSYGRGRTDTQYF.

This chain links TRBV10-1 with TRBJ2-1; no reliable D call. The assigned J gene may be wrong: the sequence end matches TRBJ2-7 better. This CDR3 is built from 12 residues. CDR1 is WNHNN, CDR2 SYGVQD, per germline (reference sequence). In DNA form, the CDR3 reads TGCGCCAGCAGTGAGTCGGGTCGGGAGCAGTACTTC. This gives the protein CASSESGREQYF.

The genes are TRBV3-1 and TRBJ2-1; D may be TRBD1 (6 bases). With the DNA end fitting TRBJ2-5 better, the J assignment may be wrong. This CDR3 spans 14 amino acids. Germline V CDR1 and CDR2: LGHDT, YNNKEL (reference sequence). The chain's CDR3 is CASSQGRSQETQYF. The CDR3 nucleotides read TGTGCCAGCAGTCAGGGGCGCTCCCAAGAGACCCAGTACTTC.